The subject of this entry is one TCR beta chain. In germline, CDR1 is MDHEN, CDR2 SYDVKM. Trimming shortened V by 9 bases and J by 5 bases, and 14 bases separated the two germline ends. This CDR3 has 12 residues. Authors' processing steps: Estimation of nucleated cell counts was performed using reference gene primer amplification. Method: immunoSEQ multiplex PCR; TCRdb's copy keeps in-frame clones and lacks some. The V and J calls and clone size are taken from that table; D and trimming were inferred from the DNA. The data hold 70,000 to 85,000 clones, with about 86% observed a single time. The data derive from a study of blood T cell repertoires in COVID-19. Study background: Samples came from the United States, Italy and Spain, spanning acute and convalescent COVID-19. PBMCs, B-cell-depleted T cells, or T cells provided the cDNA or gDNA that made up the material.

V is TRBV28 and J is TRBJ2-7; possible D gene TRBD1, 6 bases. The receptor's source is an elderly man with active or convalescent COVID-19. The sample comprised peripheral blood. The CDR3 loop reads CASTRGIDEQYF. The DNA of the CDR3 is TGTGCCAGTACCAGGGGCATTGACGAGCAGTACTTC. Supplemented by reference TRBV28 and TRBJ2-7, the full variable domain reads DVKVTQSSRYLVKRTGEKVFLECVQDMDHENMFWYRQDPGLGLRLIYFSYDVKMKEKGDIPEGYSVSREKKERFSLILESASTNQTSMYLCASTRGIDEQYFGPGTRLTVT.